The entry below gives a single TCR beta chain sequence along with its context. These data are taken from a study of T cells in Graves' hyperthyroidism and ophthalmopathy. The ends lost 8 bases at V and 4 bases at J; junction bases unmatched: 12. Germline-derived CDR1 and CDR2 are MDHEN and SYDVKM. The CDR3 loop spans 15 amino acids. Calling Graves' hyperthyroidism stable meant ophthalmopathy did not progress within 18 months. Patients were aged 18 to 65, had disease duration under 2 months, and had newly diagnosed hyperthyroidism. The PBMCs were taken from around 9 ml of fresh peripheral blood. RNA transcripts provided the source from which TCR beta CDR3 regions were amplified. A set of HTBI primers served as the primers for a first-round RT-PCR of the TCR CDR3. From the multiplex PCR reads, TCRdb called clonotypes with MiXCR, one entry per CDR3 protein. The sample holds approximately 510,000 distinct CDR3 sequences, around 21% seen once.

This rearrangement joins TRBV28 to TRBJ1-2, with TRBD1 identical over 8 bases. Sequenced material: blood. The source of this sequence is a young man with Graves' hyperthyroidism. CDR3 nucleotide sequence: TGTGCCAGCGGTTCCCCGACAGGGGCCCTCTATGGCTACACCTTC. It encodes CASGSPTGALYGYTF.